The 20 T cell receptor beta chains given below trace back to one sample, sequenced in a study of CD8 T cells in ankylosing spondylitis. TCRdb fed the 5' RACE reads into MiXCR, producing one record per CDR3 protein. The sample holds under 200,000 distinct CDR3 sequences; around 13% are singletons and the top ten take approximately 11%. Sequenced: blood, either unsorted or a sorted T cell fraction (not recorded which). The receptor source for this set is a female donor with ankylosing spondylitis or in good health (not recorded which).

This clonotype was seen a handful of times. The chain links TRBV4-3 to TRBJ1-5; D call uncertain. Trimming stripped 0 bases from V and 0 bases from J, with 12 bases between. The CDR3 is 17 amino acids. Germline CDR1 LGHNA, CDR2 YSLEER. This chain's CDR3 is CASSQDIQRNSNQPQHF. The DNA of the CDR3 is TGCGCCAGCAGCCAAGACATACAGAGAAATAGCAATCAGCCCCAGCATTTT.

In this sample, this clonotype turned up many times. V gene TRBV12-3 or TRBV12-4 combines with J gene TRBJ2-3; 7 nucleotides line up with TRBD2. With 3 bases clipped from V and 0 bases from J, the junction kept 9 bases outside the gene matches. The CDR3 sequence is 17 residues long. The CDR3 loop reads CASSFGGRAGSTDTQYF. Here the CDR3 DNA reads TGTGCCAGCAGTTTCGGCGGGAGAGCGGGTAGCACAGATACGCAGTATTTT.

Ten or more counts support this clonotype. The J gene is TRBJ1-6, the V gene TRBV20-1; weak D call: TRBD1 (6 bases). The V gene lost 4 bases and the J gene lost 8 bases, with 12 bases spanning the gap. Germline V gene sequence: CDR1 DFQATT, CDR2 SNEGSKA (reference sequence). The CDR3 covers 13 residues. The CDR3 DNA is TGCAGTGCTACCTCTAACAGGGATTCACCCCTCCACTTT. Translating gives CSATSNRDSPLHF.

This clonotype was detected ten times or more. Germline is not matched at one junction end, which may reflect a read error. This sequence joins TRBV6-5 and TRBJ2-3, with D uncertain. Germline V lookup: CDR1 MNHEY, CDR2 SVGAGI. The CDR3 totals 13 residues. This chain's CDR3 is CASSDSYRYTQYF. The CDR3 DNA follows: TGTGCCAGCAGTGACTCGTATCGTTATACGCAGTATTTT.

This clonotype came up many times. CDR3 amino acids: CASSQTSSNEQFF. CDR3 DNA sequence: TGTGCCAGCAGCCAGACTAGCAGTAATGAGCAGTTCTTC. The J gene is TRBJ2-1, the V gene TRBV4-2, with 7 nucleotides matching TRBD2. The germline V gene encodes CDR1 LGHNA and CDR2 YNFKEQ. J gave up 7 bases and V 3 bases, and 3 bases lay outside the gene matches. The CDR3 length is 13 residues.

This clonotype was recorded many times. The chain joins TRBV29-1 to TRBJ2-7; D is possibly TRBD2 (5 bases). V shed 1 base and J shed 2 bases, with 12 bases lying between them. The CDR3 has 14 amino acids. Germline CDR1 SQVTM, CDR2 ANQGSEA. As DNA, the CDR3 is TGCAGCGTTGAAGGGGCGGACTCTACCTACGAGCAGTACTTC. The encoded protein is CSVEGADSTYEQYF.

Worth noting for this clonotype: This sequence may be a read error, since a much larger clone differs from it by one base. The chain couples TRBV29-1 to TRBJ2-1; no reliable D call. Trimming removed 3 bases at V and 6 bases at J, with 6 bases between. The germline CDR1 and CDR2 sequences are SQVTM and ANQGSEA. The CDR3 runs to 11 residues. CDR3: CSVESSNEQFF. CDR3 DNA sequence: TGCAGCGTTGAGTCCAGCAATGAGCAGTTCTTC.

This rearrangement joins TRBV7-9 to TRBJ2-1; the D gene is possibly TRBD2 (6 bases). Germline V gene lookup returns CDR1 SEHNR and CDR2 FQNEAQ (reference sequence). Deletions cut 4 bases from V and 6 bases from J, with 16 bases between. This CDR3 spans 15 amino acids. Written as DNA, the CDR3 is TGTGCCAGCAGCTCCAGCCCTAGCGTACTCAATGAGCAGTTCTTC. It encodes CASSSSPSVLNEQFF. Using reference TRBV7-9 and TRBJ2-1 for the parts outside the CDR3, the full variable domain is DTGVSQNPRHKITKRGQNVTFRCDPISEHNRLYWYRQTLGQGPEFLTYFQNEAQLEKSRLLSDRFSAERPKGSFSTLEIQRTEQGDSAMYLCASSSSPSVLNEQFFGPGTRLTVL.

The chain employs TRBV10-3 and TRBJ2-1, with 9 bases fitting TRBD1. Per the germline V gene, CDR1 is ENHRY and CDR2 is SYGVKD. Trimming at V came to 2 bases and at J to 0 bases, leaving 2 bases not matched to a gene. This CDR3 is 16 amino acids long. The CDR3 sequence: CAISEPGQGSYNEQFF. Written as DNA, the CDR3 is TGTGCCATCAGTGAGCCGGGACAGGGCTCCTACAATGAGCAGTTCTTC.

This clonotype has ten or more counts. The rearrangement joins TRBV5-1 to TRBJ2-5; the D is unclear. CDR1 and CDR2 (germline): SGHRS, YFSETQ. The CDR3 consists of 15 residues. The V end lost 4 bases, the J end lost 2 bases, and 15 bases lay between the germline ends. CDR3 residues: CASSPSRLFQETQYF. The CDR3 DNA follows: TGCGCCAGCAGCCCCTCAAGGCTATTTCAAGAGACCCAGTACTTC.

This sequence joins TRBV5-1 and TRBJ1-1; 10 positions match TRBD1. V shed 3 bases and J 8 bases; nucleotides not matched to a gene: 7. The CDR3 is 14 residues long. Germline CDR1 reads SGHRS; CDR2 reads YFSETQ. CDR3 nucleotides: TGCGCCAGCAGCTCCCGGGACAGGGGATCCGAAGCTTTCTTT. It yields the protein CASSSRDRGSEAFF.

Ten or more counts support this clonotype. This chain links TRBV9 with TRBJ2-4, with D perhaps TRBD1 or TRBD2 (5 bases each). From germline, CDR1 is SGDLS and CDR2 YYNGEE. Trimming took off 3 bases at V and 1 base at J, with 14 bases between the two ends. The CDR3 loop spans 16 amino acids. CDR3 sequence (DNA): TGTGCCAGCAGCGCCGGACGGTGGGGGGCCAAAAACATTCAGTACTTC. Translating gives CASSAGRWGAKNIQYF.

This clonotype was observed at least ten times. V and J are TRBV7-2 and TRBJ2-3, with a possible D match to TRBD1 (5 bases). The V end lost 5 bases, the J end lost 0 bases, and 9 bases lay between the germline ends. Looked up from germline, CDR1 is SGHTA and CDR2 is FQGNSA. The length of the CDR3 is 14 residues. CDR3 loop: CASSIGASTDTQYF. As DNA, the CDR3 is TGTGCCAGCAGCATTGGGGCTAGCACAGATACGCAGTATTTT.

The chain uses TRBV20-1 and TRBJ1-2; D is ambiguous. Trimming left V 0 bases short and J 6 bases short, with 17 bases between. The CDR3 runs 15 residues. In germline, CDR1 is DFQATT, CDR2 SNEGSKA (reference sequence). The CDR3 coding sequence is TGCAGTGCTAGAGATTCGACGGCCGGAGTACATGGCTACACCTTC. Protein: CSARDSTAGVHGYTF.

Turning to this clonotype: With a much larger clone just one base away, this may be a read error. The chain has TRBV12-3 or TRBV12-4 and TRBJ1-2; no clear D. V lost 3 bases, J lost 0 bases, and 8 bases lay in between. The CDR3 runs to 14 residues. This CDR3 is CASSLRGANYGYTF. The CDR3 DNA reads as TGTGCCAGCAGTTTGCGGGGAGCTAACTATGGCTACACCTTC.

The J gene is TRBJ2-7, the V gene TRBV7-2, with D perhaps matching TRBD1 (5 bases). This CDR3 has 16 amino acids. Germline V gene data show CDR1 as SGHTA and CDR2 as FQGNSA. V lost 5 bases to trimming and J lost 0 bases, with 17 bases between them. The CDR3 here is CASSRSLTASSYEQYF. CDR3 nucleotide sequence: TGTGCCAGCAGCCGAAGTTTGACAGCCTCCTCCTACGAGCAGTACTTC.

Points on this clonotype: One base away lies a much larger clone, so this may be a sequencing read error. The V call is TRBV12-5, the J call TRBJ1-3; TRBD1 matches 9 bases. CDR3 size: 15 residues. Per the germline V gene, CDR1 is LGHNT and CDR2 is FRNRAP. CDR3 coding DNA: TGTGTTAGTGGTTTGGTAGGGGGACAGGGACACACCATATATTTT. This codes for CVSGLVGGQGHTIYF.

The chain joins TRBV27 to TRBJ2-5; the D is unclear. Trimming stripped 0 bases from V and 0 bases from J, with 2 bases between. This CDR3 spans 13 amino acids. Germline-derived CDR1 and CDR2 are MNHEY and SMNVEV (reference sequence). CDR3 bases: TGTGCCAGCAGTTTATCTTACCAAGAGACCCAGTACTTC. Translation: CASSLSYQETQYF.

In its sample, this clonotype was seen a few times. This chain's CDR3 is CASSLGEAERGYTF. CDR3 coding DNA: TGTGCCAGCAGTTTAGGTGAAGCGGAGCGCGGCTACACCTTC. This rearrangement joins TRBV12-3 or TRBV12-4 to TRBJ1-2; no definite D call. CDR3 length: 14 amino acids. V dropped 1 base and J dropped 8 bases, with 14 bases sitting between them.

J is TRBJ2-7 and V is TRBV20-1; TRBD2 matches at 12 bases. CDR1 is DFQATT and CDR2 is SNEGSKA in the germline V gene (reference sequence). The V segment lost 5 bases and the J segment 2 bases; nucleotides outside the gene matches: 4. This CDR3 is built from 14 residues. CDR3 protein: CSAWTSGNTYEQYF. The CDR3 nucleotides read TGCAGTGCTTGGACTAGCGGGAATACCTACGAGCAGTACTTC.